This record looks at one T cell receptor (beta chain) sequence and its context. Original processing methods: Counts of nucleated cells, estimated from reference gene primer amplification, were obtained. Libraries were prepared by immunoSEQ multiplex PCR; TCRdb keeps only in-frame clonotypes and omits some of them. Clone size and V and J calls were adopted from that table, with D and trimming inferred from the DNA. The sample yields 100,000 to 150,000 clones, roughly 84% seen once. These data come from a study of blood T cell repertoires in COVID-19. As for the study in general: Samples of COVID-19 (acute and convalescent) were obtained from the United States, Italy and Spain. T cells, B-cell-depleted T cells, or PBMCs supplied cDNA or gDNA.

The CDR3 length is 16 residues. This sequence was found in a woman older than 75 with acute or convalescent COVID-19. V gene TRBV12-2 combines with J gene TRBJ1-6; the D call in the table, TRBD1, was not verified against the DNA. TRBV12-2 is shown as a pseudogene. Sequencing input: peripheral blood. The CDR3 reads CASRLRRTGRRSPLHF. The CDR3 DNA reads TGTGCAAGTCGCTTGAGAAGGACAGGGAGACGGTCACCCCTCCACTTT.